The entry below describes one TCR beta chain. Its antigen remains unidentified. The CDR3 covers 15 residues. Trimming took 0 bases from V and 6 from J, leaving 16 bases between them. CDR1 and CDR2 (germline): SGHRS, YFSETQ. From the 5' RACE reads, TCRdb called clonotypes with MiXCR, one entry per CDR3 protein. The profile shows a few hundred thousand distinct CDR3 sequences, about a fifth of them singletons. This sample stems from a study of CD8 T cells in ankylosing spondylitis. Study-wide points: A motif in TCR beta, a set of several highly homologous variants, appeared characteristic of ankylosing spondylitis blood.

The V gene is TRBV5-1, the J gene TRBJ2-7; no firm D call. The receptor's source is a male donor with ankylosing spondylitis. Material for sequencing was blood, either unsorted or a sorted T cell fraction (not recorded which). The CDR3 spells CASSLAGASPGEQYF. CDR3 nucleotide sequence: TGCGCCAGCAGCTTGGCGGGCGCCTCCCCGGGCGAGCAGTACTTC.